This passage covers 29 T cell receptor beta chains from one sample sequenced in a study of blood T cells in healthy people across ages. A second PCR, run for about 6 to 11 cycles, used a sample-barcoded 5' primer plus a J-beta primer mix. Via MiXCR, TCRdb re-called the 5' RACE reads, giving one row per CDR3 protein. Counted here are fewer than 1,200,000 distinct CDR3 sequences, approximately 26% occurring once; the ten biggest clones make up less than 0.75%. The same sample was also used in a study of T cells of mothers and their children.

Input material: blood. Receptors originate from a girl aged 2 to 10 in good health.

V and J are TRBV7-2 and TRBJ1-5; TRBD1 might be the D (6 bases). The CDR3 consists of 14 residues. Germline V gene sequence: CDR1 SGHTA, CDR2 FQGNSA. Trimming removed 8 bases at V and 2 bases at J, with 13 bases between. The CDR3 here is CASGRRGGNQPQHF. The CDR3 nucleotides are TGTGCCAGCGGGCGTAGGGGGGGCAATCAGCCCCAGCATTTT. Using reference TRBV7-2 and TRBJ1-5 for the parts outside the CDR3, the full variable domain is GAGVSQSPSNKVTEKGKDVELRCDPISGHTALYWYRQSLGQGLEFLIYFQGNSAPDKSGLPSDRFSAERTGGSVSTLTIQRTQQEDSAVYLCASGRRGGNQPQHFGDGTRLSIL.

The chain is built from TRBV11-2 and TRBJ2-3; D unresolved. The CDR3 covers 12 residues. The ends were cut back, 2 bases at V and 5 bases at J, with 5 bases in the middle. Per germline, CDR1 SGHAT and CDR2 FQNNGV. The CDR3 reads CASSLLLDTQYF. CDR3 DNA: TGTGCCAGCAGCTTACTGCTAGATACGCAGTATTTT.

The DNA for the CDR3 is TGCGCCAGCAGCCAAGATCCAGGACCGAGCACAGATACGCAGTATTTT. Encoded protein: CASSQDPGPSTDTQYF. The chain is built from TRBV4-3 and TRBJ2-3; no firm D call. The CDR3 runs 16 residues. V was trimmed by 0 bases and J by 0 bases, leaving 10 bases between them. Germline V gene sequence: CDR1 LGHNA, CDR2 YSLEER.

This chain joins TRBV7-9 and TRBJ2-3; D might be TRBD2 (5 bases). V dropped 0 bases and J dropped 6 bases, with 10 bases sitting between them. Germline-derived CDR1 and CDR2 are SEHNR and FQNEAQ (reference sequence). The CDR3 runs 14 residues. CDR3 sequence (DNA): TGTGCCAGCAGCTTAGCTGTCGGGGAGGATACGCAGTATTTT. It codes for CASSLAVGEDTQYF.

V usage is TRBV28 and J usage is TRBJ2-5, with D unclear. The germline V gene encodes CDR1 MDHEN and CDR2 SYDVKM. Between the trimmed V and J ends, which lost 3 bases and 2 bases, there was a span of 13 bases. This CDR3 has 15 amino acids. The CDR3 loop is CASSLLSDRQETQYF. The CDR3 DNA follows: TGTGCCAGCAGTTTGCTCTCGGACCGGCAAGAGACCCAGTACTTC.

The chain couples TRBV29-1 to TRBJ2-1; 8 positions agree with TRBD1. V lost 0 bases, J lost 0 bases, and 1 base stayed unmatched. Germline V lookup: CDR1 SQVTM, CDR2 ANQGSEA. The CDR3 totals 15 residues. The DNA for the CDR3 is TGCAGCGTTGAAGAACAGGGGGGCTCCTACAATGAGCAGTTCTTC. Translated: CSVEEQGGSYNEQFF.

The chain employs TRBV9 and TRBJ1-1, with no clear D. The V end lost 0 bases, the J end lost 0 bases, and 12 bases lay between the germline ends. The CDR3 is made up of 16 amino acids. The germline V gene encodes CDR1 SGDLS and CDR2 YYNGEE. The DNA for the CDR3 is TGTGCCAGCAGCGTAGGAGCTGGAGTTATGAACACTGAAGCTTTCTTT. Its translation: CASSVGAGVMNTEAFF.

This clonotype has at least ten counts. CDR3 residues: CASSQESGPGGGTQYF. The CDR3 coding sequence is TGCGCCAGCAGCCAAGAATCGGGGCCTGGGGGTGGGACCCAGTACTTC. The rearrangement joins TRBV4-3 to TRBJ2-5; tentatively, D is TRBD1 or TRBD2 (5 bases each). Looked up from germline, CDR1 is LGHNA and CDR2 is YSLEER. The CDR3 totals 16 residues. V gave up 0 bases and J gave up 7 bases, with 18 bases separating them.

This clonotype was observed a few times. The CDR3 bases are TGCAGCCACGGTGGGGGTAACCAAGAGACCCAGTACTTC. Translating gives CSHGGGNQETQYF. The chain uses TRBV29-1 and TRBJ2-5, with D perhaps matching TRBD1 or TRBD2 (5 bases each). Between the trimmed V and J ends, which lost 8 bases and 0 bases, there was a span of 13 bases. Germline V gives CDR1 SQVTM, CDR2 ANQGSEA. The CDR3 is made up of 13 amino acids. Using reference TRBV29-1 and TRBJ2-5 for the parts outside the CDR3, the full variable domain is SAVISQKPSRDICQRGTSLTIQCQVDSQVTMMFWYRQQPGQSLTLIATANQGSEATYESGFVIDKFPISRPNLTFSTLTVSNMSPEDSSIYLCSHGGGNQETQYFGPGTRLLVL.

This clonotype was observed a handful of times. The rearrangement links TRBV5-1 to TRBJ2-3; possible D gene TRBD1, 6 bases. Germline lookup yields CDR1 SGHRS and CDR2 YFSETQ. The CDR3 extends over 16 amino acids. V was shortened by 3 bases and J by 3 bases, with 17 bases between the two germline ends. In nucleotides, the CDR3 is TGCGCCAGCAGCTGGCCTCAGGACAGCTCTACAGATACGCAGTATTTT. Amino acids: CASSWPQDSSTDTQYF.

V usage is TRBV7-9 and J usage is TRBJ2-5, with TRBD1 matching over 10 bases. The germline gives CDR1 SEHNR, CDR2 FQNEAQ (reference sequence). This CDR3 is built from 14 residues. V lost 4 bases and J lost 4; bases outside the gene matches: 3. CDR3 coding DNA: TGTGCCAGCAGCTCCAGGGACAGGGGAGAGACCCAGTACTTC. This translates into CASSSRDRGETQYF.

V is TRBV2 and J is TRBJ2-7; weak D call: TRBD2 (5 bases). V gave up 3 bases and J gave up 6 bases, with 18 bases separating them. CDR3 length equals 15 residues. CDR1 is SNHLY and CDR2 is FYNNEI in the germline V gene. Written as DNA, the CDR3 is TGTGCCAGCAGTGAGGAGCGGATCGACCCCGGCGAGCAGTACTTC. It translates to CASSEERIDPGEQYF.

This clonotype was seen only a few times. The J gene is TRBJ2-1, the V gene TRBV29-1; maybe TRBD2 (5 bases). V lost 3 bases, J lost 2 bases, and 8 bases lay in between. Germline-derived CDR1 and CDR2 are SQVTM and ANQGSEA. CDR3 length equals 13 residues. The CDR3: CSVDSVPYNEQFF. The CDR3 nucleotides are TGCAGCGTTGATAGCGTACCCTACAATGAGCAGTTCTTC.

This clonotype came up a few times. The CDR3 coding sequence is TGTGCCATAAGGGAGCGGGGGGGCCAGGGGGAGACCCAGTACTTC. This sequence encodes CAIRERGGQGETQYF. The V and J genes are TRBV7-8 and TRBJ2-5; TRBD2 aligns across 10 bases. Trimming took 10 bases from V and 5 from J; bases not matched to a gene: 13. The CDR3 consists of 15 residues. Looked up from germline, CDR1 is SGHVS and CDR2 is FQNEAQ. Complete variable domain (other parts from reference TRBV7-8 and TRBJ2-5): GAGVSQSPRYKVAKRGQDVALRCDPISGHVSLFWYQQALGQGPEFLTYFQNEAQLDKSGLPSDRFFAERPEGSVSTLKIQRTQQEDSAVYLCAIRERGGQGETQYFGPGTRLLVL.

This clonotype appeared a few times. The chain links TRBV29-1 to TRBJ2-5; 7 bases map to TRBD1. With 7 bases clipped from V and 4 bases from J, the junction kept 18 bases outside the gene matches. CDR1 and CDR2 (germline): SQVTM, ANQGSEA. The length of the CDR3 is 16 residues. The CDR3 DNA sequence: TGCAGCGCTCGTTGGACAGGCTATGTACGAGGAGAGACCCAGTACTTC. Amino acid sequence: CSARWTGYVRGETQYF.

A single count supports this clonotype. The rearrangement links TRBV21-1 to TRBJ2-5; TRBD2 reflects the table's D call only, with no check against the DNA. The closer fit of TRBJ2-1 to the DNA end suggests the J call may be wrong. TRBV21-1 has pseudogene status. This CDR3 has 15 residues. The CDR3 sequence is CASSTSGTVFDEQFF. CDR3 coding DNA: TGTGCCAGCAGCACTAGCGGGACCGTATTCGATGAGCAGTTCTTC.

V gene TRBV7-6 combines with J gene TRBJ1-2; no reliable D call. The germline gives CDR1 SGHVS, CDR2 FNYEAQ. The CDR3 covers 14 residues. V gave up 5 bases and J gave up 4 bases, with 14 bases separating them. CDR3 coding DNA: TGTGCCAGCAGCCCCGGGAATGTTGGCTATGGCTACACCTTC. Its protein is CASSPGNVGYGYTF. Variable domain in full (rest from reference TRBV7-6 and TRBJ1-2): GAGVSQSPRYKVTKRGQDVALRCDPISGHVSLYWYRQALGQGPEFLTYFNYEAQQDKSGLPNDRFSAERPEGSISTLTIQRTEQRDSAMYRCASSPGNVGYGYTFGSGTRLTVV.

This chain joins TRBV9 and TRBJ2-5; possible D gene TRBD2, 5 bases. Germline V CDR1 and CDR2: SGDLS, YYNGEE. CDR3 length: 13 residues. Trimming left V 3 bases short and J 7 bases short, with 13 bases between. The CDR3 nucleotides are TGTGCCAGCAGCGCGGAACAAGAGGGGACCCAGTACTTC. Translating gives CASSAEQEGTQYF. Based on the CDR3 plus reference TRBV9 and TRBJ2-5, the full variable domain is DSGVTQTPKHLITATGQRVTLRCSPRSGDLSVYWYQQSLDQGLQFLIQYYNGEERAKGNILERFSAQQFPDLHSELNLSSLELGDSALYFCASSAEQEGTQYFGPGTRLLVL.

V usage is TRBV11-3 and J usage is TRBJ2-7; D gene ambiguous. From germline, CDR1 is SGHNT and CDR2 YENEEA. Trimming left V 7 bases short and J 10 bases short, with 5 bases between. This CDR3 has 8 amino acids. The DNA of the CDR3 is TGTGCCAGCACAAAACAGTACTTC. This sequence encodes CASTKQYF.

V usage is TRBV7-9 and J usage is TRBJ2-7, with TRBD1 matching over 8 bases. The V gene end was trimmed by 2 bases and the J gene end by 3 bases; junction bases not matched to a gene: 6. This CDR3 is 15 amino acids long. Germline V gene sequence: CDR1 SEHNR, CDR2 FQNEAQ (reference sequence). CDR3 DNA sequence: TGTGCCAGCAGCTTAATCGACAGGGGAAACTACGAGCAGTACTTC. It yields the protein CASSLIDRGNYEQYF.

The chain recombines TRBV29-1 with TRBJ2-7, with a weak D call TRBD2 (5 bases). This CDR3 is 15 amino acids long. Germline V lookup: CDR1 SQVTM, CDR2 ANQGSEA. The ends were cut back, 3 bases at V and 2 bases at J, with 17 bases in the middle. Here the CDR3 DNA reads TGCAGCGTTGATGGTTTTCGCGGGCATCCCTACGAGCAGTACTTC. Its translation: CSVDGFRGHPYEQYF.

The CDR3 coding sequence is TGTGCCAGCAGTATAACAACGGGGCAGGGGGCGGCCAAAAACATTCAGTACTTC. Amino acid sequence: CASSITTGQGAAKNIQYF. This chain uses TRBV2 with TRBJ2-4, with 8 positions matching TRBD1. Germline CDR1 SNHLY, CDR2 FYNNEI. This CDR3 has 18 amino acids. J lost 1 base, V lost 5 bases, and 13 bases had no gene match.

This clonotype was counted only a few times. CDR3 coding DNA: TGTGCCAGCAGTCTGGGTCCGGCCTGCGAGCAGTACTTC. This encodes CASSLGPACEQYF. The V call is TRBV28, the J call TRBJ2-7; no firm D call. The CDR3 is 13 residues long. CDR1 is MDHEN, CDR2 SYDVKM, per germline. Deletions cut 5 bases from V and 6 bases from J, with 14 bases between.

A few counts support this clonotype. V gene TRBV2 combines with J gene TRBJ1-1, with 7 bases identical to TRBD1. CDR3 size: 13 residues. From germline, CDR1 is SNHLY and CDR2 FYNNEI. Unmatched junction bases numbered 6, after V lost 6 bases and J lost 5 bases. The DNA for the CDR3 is TGTGCCAGCAGCGACAGGGTAATTACTGAAGCTTTCTTT. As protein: CASSDRVITEAFF. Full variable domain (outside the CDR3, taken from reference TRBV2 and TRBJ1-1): EPEVTQTPSHQVTQMGQEVILRCVPISNHLYFYWYRQILGQKVEFLVSFYNNEISEKSEIFDDQFSVERPDGSNFTLKIRSTKLEDSAMYFCASSDRVITEAFFGQGTRLTVV.

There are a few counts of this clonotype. CDR3 sequence: CASFRDRSNQPQHF. In nucleotides, the CDR3 is TGTGCCAGTTTCCGGGACAGATCCAATCAGCCCCAGCATTTT. The V and J genes are TRBV7-8 and TRBJ1-5, with 7 bases fitting TRBD1. The germline V gene encodes CDR1 SGHVS and CDR2 FQNEAQ. The CDR3 spans 14 residues. With V trimmed by 9 bases and J by 3 bases, 8 bases remained unmatched.

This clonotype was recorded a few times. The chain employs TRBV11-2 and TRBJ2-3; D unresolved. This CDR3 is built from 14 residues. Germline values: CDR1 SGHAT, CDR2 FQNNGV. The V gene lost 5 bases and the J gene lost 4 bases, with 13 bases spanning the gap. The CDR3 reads CASSPYGVPDTQYF. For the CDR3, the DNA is TGTGCCAGCAGCCCATATGGGGTCCCAGATACGCAGTATTTT.

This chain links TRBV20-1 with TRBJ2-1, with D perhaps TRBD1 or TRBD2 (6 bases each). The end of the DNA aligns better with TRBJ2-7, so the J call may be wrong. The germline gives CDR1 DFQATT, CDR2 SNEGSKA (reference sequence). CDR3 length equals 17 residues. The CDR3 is CSARGGMGGEGGDEQYF. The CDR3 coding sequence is TGCAGTGCTAGGGGGGGCATGGGGGGCGAAGGTGGCGACGAGCAGTACTTC.

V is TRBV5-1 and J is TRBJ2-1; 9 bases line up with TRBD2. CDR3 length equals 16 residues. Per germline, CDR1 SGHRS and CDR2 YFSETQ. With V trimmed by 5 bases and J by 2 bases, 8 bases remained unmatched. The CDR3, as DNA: TGCGCCAGCAGAAAATCCGGGACTAGCACCTACAATGAGCAGTTCTTC. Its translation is CASRKSGTSTYNEQFF.

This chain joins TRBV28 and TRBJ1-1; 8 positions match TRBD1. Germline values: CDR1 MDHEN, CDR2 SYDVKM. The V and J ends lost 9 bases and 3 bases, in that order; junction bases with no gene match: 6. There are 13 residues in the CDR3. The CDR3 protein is CASKDRAHTEAFF. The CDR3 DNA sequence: TGTGCCAGTAAGGACAGGGCCCACACTGAAGCTTTCTTT.